The rows below give T cell receptor beta chains drawn from one sample of a study of spatial heterogeneity in lung cancer. TCRdb passed the 5' RACE reads through MiXCR, listing each CDR3 protein once. Here the sample spans fewer than 20,000 distinct CDR3 sequences, over 8.5% being singletons. The starting material was PBMCs, obtained at follow-up. Receptor source: a male donor with early-stage non-small cell lung cancer. The CDR3 runs from the conserved cysteine through the conserved F or W. The D gene is left open where the match is weak. Some rows have no size entry. The others give once, few or many, or a class for an expanded clone.

>NA|TRBV20-1|few|TRBJ2-2
CSARLDTGELFF
TGCAGTGCCAGACTTGACACCGGGGAGCTGTTTTTT
>TRBD1|TRBV6-1|many|TRBJ1-1
CASTGTGGWRNTEAFF
TGTGCCAGCACGGGGACAGGGGGCTGGAGGAACACTGAAGCTTTCTTT
>TRBD2|TRBV3-1|many|TRBJ2-7
CASSQGFAGGPHEQYF
TGTGCCAGCAGCCAAGGTTTCGCGGGAGGGCCTCACGAGCAGTACTTC
>TRBD2|TRBV19|NA|TRBJ2-1
CASSSTSGGEQFF
TGTGCCAGTAGTTCGACTAGCGGTGGGGAGCAGTTCTTC
>NA|TRBV5-1|many|TRBJ1-2
CASRIWQGDGYTF
TGCGCCAGCAGGATCTGGCAGGGAGATGGCTACACCTTC
>NA|TRBV3-1|many|TRBJ2-7
CASSQVRTALGGYEQYF
TGTGCCAGCAGCCAAGTCCGGACAGCCCTAGGGGGCTACGAGCAGTACTTC
>TRBD2|TRBV29-1|medium-sized|TRBJ2-3
CSVEDPLGLAGSDTQYF
TGCAGCGTTGAAGATCCCTTAGGACTAGCGGGATCCGATACGCAGTATTTT
>TRBD2|TRBV7-2|many|TRBJ2-2
CASSALAGRTGELFF
TGTGCCAGCAGCGCGCTAGCGGGGAGGACCGGGGAGCTGTTTTTT
>NA|TRBV27|many|TRBJ1-4
CASGSLRGDEKLFF
TGTGCCAGCGGAAGCCTGCGGGGGGACGAAAAACTGTTTTTT
>NA|TRBV12-3/TRBV12-4|NA|TRBJ2-1
CASSSRLVRRQQFF
TGTGCCAGCAGTTCCAGACTAGTACGACGGCAGCAGTTCTTC
>TRBD1|TRBV7-8|many|TRBJ1-6
CASSLDRGRYNSPLHF
TGTGCCAGCAGCTTAGACAGGGGACGATATAATTCACCCCTCCACTTT
>NA|TRBV6-6|few|TRBJ2-1
CASSLETYNEQFF
TGTGCCAGCAGCTTGGAGACTTACAATGAGCAGTTCTTC
>TRBD1|TRBV19|many|TRBJ2-3
CASSIWTGVRTDTQYF
TGTGCCAGTAGTATTTGGACAGGGGTTCGCACAGATACGCAGTATTTT
>TRBD2|TRBV19|many|TRBJ2-3
CASSARGRGGVQDTQYF
TGTGCCAGTAGTGCTAGAGGGCGGGGGGGTGTTCAAGATACGCAGTATTTT
>NA|TRBV7-7|many|TRBJ2-5
CASSLVGSRDGETQYF
TGTGCCAGCAGCTTAGTGGGTTCCCGGGACGGAGAGACCCAGTACTTC
>TRBD1|TRBV7-2|NA|TRBJ1-3
CASSSDRGNTIYF
TGTGCCAGCAGCTCGGACAGGGGAAACACCATATATTTT
>NA|TRBV11-2|many|TRBJ2-1
CASSPTTRSSYNEQFF
TGTGCCAGCAGCCCTACGACTAGAAGCTCCTACAATGAGCAGTTCTTC
>TRBD1|TRBV29-1|many|TRBJ1-2
CSAGQGDYGYTF
TGCAGCGCCGGACAGGGGGACTATGGCTACACCTTC
>NA|TRBV11-2|many|TRBJ2-7
CASSLPHPEQYF
TGTGCCAGCAGCTTACCTCACCCCGAGCAGTACTTC
>NA|TRBV5-1|NA|TRBJ2-5
CASSLEAVAGETQYF
TGCGCCAGCAGCTTGGAAGCGGTCGCGGGGGAGACCCAGTACTTC
>NA|TRBV6-1|many|TRBJ2-3
CASSEQSAGTAADTQYF
TGTGCCAGCAGTGAACAATCCGCCGGGACCGCCGCAGATACGCAGTATTTT
>TRBD1|TRBV20-1|many|TRBJ1-5
CSAPQGGSKNQPQHF
TGCAGTGCCCCCCAGGGGGGAAGTAAGAATCAGCCCCAGCATTTT
>NA|TRBV20-1|many|TRBJ2-7
CSASNLADEQYF
TGCAGTGCTAGCAACCTAGCTGACGAGCAGTACTTC
>TRBD2|TRBV28|many|TRBJ2-7
CASKMAGVAPYF
TGTGCCAGCAAAATGGCGGGAGTTGCTCCGTACTTC
>NA|TRBV28|many|TRBJ1-1
CASSPAAFHGDTEAFF
TGTGCCAGCAGTCCTGCAGCTTTTCATGGGGACACTGAAGCTTTCTTT
>NA|TRBV2|many|TRBJ2-5
CASSRGREGTQYF
TGTGCCAGCAGCAGGGGGCGGGAGGGGACCCAGTACTTC
>NA|TRBV4-1|many|TRBJ1-1
CASSQGQGVNTEAFF
TGCGCCAGCAGCCAAGGCCAGGGTGTGAACACTGAAGCTTTCTTT
>NA|TRBV27|many|TRBJ2-7
CASSLAAGIYEQYF
TGTGCCAGCAGTTTAGCTGCAGGCATTTACGAGCAGTACTTC
>NA|TRBV7-6|many|TRBJ2-7
CASSPVGGSYEQYF
TGTGCCAGCAGCCCCGTGGGGGGTTCCTACGAGCAGTACTTC
>NA|TRBV28|NA|TRBJ2-5
CASGQETQYF
TGTGCCAGCGGGCAAGAGACCCAGTACTTC
>TRBD1|TRBV7-2|NA|TRBJ1-1
CASSLVPGTGLNTEAFF
TGTGCCAGCAGCTTAGTACCCGGGACAGGACTGAACACTGAAGCTTTCTTT
>NA|TRBV6-5|NA|TRBJ2-2
CASSAGYAGELFF
TGTGCCAGCAGCGCAGGGTACGCCGGGGAGCTGTTTTTT
>NA|TRBV11-2|many|TRBJ2-7
CASSSNLQLGEQYF
TGTGCCAGCAGCTCAAATTTGCAACTAGGGGAGCAGTACTTC
>NA|TRBV7-2|many|TRBJ2-3
CASSLNSGTDTQYF
TGTGCCAGCAGCTTAAACAGCGGCACAGATACGCAGTATTTT
>TRBD1|TRBV20-1|few|TRBJ2-3
CSASQGVSDTQYF
TGCAGTGCTAGTCAGGGGGTATCGGATACGCAGTATTTT
>TRBD2|TRBV7-2|many|TRBJ2-7
CASSGRGGEQYF
TGTGCCAGCAGCGGACGGGGGGGCGAGCAGTACTTC
>NA|TRBV4-2|many|TRBJ2-5
CASSQLSSQTQYF
TGTGCCAGCAGCCAACTTAGCAGTCAGACCCAGTACTTC
>NA|TRBV4-1|few|TRBJ2-7
CASSQGRQGYEQYF
TGCGCCAGCAGCCAGGGGCGGCAGGGTTACGAGCAGTACTTC
>NA|TRBV19|few|TRBJ2-3
CASSESTDTQYF
TGTGCCAGTAGTGAAAGCACAGATACGCAGTATTTT
>NA|TRBV29-1|NA|TRBJ1-1
CSVGERAPPEAFF
TGCAGCGTTGGAGAGCGAGCCCCCCCTGAAGCTTTCTTT
>TRBD2|TRBV5-4|many|TRBJ2-1
CASSAGLAGRDEQFF
TGTGCCAGCAGCGCAGGACTAGCGGGGAGGGATGAGCAGTTCTTC
>TRBD1|TRBV20-1|many|TRBJ2-7
CSAGDRLKREQYF
TGCAGTGCTGGGGACAGGTTAAAACGCGAGCAGTACTTC